This T cell receptor beta chain was found in a study of T cell responses to AZD1222 COVID-19 vaccine. Across the whole study: Second-dose timings of about 4 or about 12 weeks were pooled. Overall study results and limits: Clonal diversity may have been underestimated, and the donors were mostly white British, with more females than males. At baseline, just a handful of AZD1222 recipients tested seropositive. A reported finding is that nearly half of spike-specific TCRs target unmutated variant regions.

On this clone: Its target is not known.

The CDR3 has 15 residues. The germline gives CDR1 SGDLS, CDR2 YYNGEE. The germline V and J ends were trimmed by 0 bases and 4 bases, with 12 bases remaining between them. The method was immunoSEQ multiplex PCR; TCRdb's version includes in-frame clones alone and lacks a portion of them. The sample lists about 66,000 clones, roughly nine tenths occurring once. The sample in question was peripheral blood, obtained on day 0 of AZD1222 vaccination. The chain uses TRBV9 and TRBJ2-3; possibly TRBD1 for D (5 bases). The TCR sequence derives from an adult in good health. The DNA of the CDR3 is TGTGCCAGCAGCGTAGAGGGCACCAGGGCAGATACGCAGTATTTT. Its protein product is CASSVEGTRADTQYF.